This is a list of T cell receptor beta chains from one sample in a study of regulatory T cells in long-lasting Graves disease. TCRdb reprocessed the multiplex PCR reads with MiXCR, giving one entry per CDR3 protein. The sample lists 700,000 or so distinct CDR3 sequences, 25% to 35% seen once, with under 55% in the top ten. The sample here was peripheral blood mononuclear cells (PBMCs), taken when the disease was refractory, from a patient treated with antithyroid drugs. Source of these receptors: a female donor with Graves disease. The CDR3 runs from the conserved cysteine through the conserved F or W. The D gene is left open where the match is weak. Some rows mark clone size as missing; the rest say once, few, many or name a class of expanded clone.

j_call: TRBJ1-1; d_call: NA; v_call: TRBV11-2; clone_size: NA; cdr3_aa: CASSQGTGKMNTEAFF; cdr3_nt: TGTGCCAGCAGCCAGGGAACAGGAAAGATGAACACTGAAGCTTTCTTT
j_call: TRBJ2-7; d_call: NA; v_call: TRBV12-3/TRBV12-4; clone_size: few; cdr3_aa: CASKSRGSSHGSYEQYF; cdr3_nt: TGTGCCAGCAAGTCGAGGGGTTCTTCGCATGGCTCCTACGAGCAGTACTTC
j_call: TRBJ2-7; d_call: NA; v_call: TRBV2; clone_size: many; cdr3_aa: CASRPPGRYEQYF; cdr3_nt: TGTGCCAGCAGGCCGCCGGGACGGTACGAGCAGTACTTC
j_call: TRBJ1-5; d_call: NA; v_call: TRBV12-3/TRBV12-4; clone_size: many; cdr3_aa: CASSLGGRRGPQHF; cdr3_nt: TGTGCCAGCAGCTTAGGGGGGCGTAGGGGGCCCCAGCATTTT
j_call: TRBJ2-5; d_call: NA; v_call: TRBV25-1; clone_size: NA; cdr3_aa: CASSEGVEGGRETQYF; cdr3_nt: TGTGCCAGCAGTGAGGGGGTGGAAGGGGGGCGAGAGACCCAGTACTTC
j_call: TRBJ1-5; d_call: NA; v_call: TRBV19; clone_size: NA; cdr3_aa: CASSIEFQPQHF; cdr3_nt: TGTGCCAGTAGTATAGAATTTCAGCCCCAGCATTTT
j_call: TRBJ2-7; d_call: NA; v_call: TRBV7-9; clone_size: NA; cdr3_aa: CAVPIQGSYEQYF; cdr3_nt: TGTGCCGTACCAATACAGGGCTCCTACGAGCAGTACTTC
j_call: TRBJ2-1; d_call: NA; v_call: TRBV20-1; clone_size: NA; cdr3_aa: CSASPGDAYNEQFF; cdr3_nt: TGCAGTGCCAGTCCCGGGGACGCCTACAATGAGCAGTTCTTC
j_call: TRBJ1-2; d_call: TRBD1; v_call: TRBV2; clone_size: NA; cdr3_aa: CASRIQGISYGYTF; cdr3_nt: TGTGCCAGCAGGATACAGGGGATCTCTTATGGCTACACCTTC
j_call: TRBJ1-2; d_call: TRBD1; v_call: TRBV6-1; clone_size: few; cdr3_aa: CASSRSGTANYGYTF; cdr3_nt: TGTGCCAGCAGCCGCTCCGGGACAGCGAACTATGGCTACACCTTC
j_call: TRBJ1-2; d_call: TRBD1; v_call: TRBV19; clone_size: NA; cdr3_aa: CASRKGGDYGYTF; cdr3_nt: TGTGCCAGTAGGAAAGGGGGCGACTATGGCTACACCTTC
j_call: TRBJ1-2; d_call: TRBD1; v_call: TRBV6-5; clone_size: few; cdr3_aa: CASSYSTGQTYGYTF; cdr3_nt: TGTGCCAGCAGTTACTCGACGGGACAGACCTATGGCTACACCTTC
j_call: TRBJ1-2; d_call: NA; v_call: TRBV5-5; clone_size: NA; cdr3_aa: CASSIQGTSNYGYTF; cdr3_nt: TGTGCCAGCAGCATCCAGGGGACCTCTAACTATGGCTACACCTTC
j_call: TRBJ1-1; d_call: NA; v_call: TRBV14; clone_size: NA; cdr3_aa: CASSQGLGEGETEAFF; cdr3_nt: TGTGCCAGCAGCCAAGGCCTAGGGGAAGGGGAGACTGAAGCTTTCTTT
j_call: TRBJ1-2; d_call: TRBD1; v_call: TRBV12-3/TRBV12-4; clone_size: NA; cdr3_aa: CASSFSGGAREGYTF; cdr3_nt: TGTGCCAGCAGCTTTTCAGGGGGCGCGAGGGAAGGCTACACCTTC
j_call: TRBJ1-1; d_call: NA; v_call: TRBV9; clone_size: few; cdr3_aa: CASSVGGYTEAFF; cdr3_nt: TGTGCCAGCAGCGTAGGGGGATACACTGAAGCTTTCTTT
j_call: TRBJ2-5; d_call: TRBD2; v_call: TRBV6-5; clone_size: many; cdr3_aa: CASSYGGTSPIQETQYF; cdr3_nt: TGTGCCAGCAGTTACGGAGGGACTAGCCCCATACAAGAGACCCAGTACTTC
j_call: TRBJ2-6; d_call: NA; v_call: TRBV20-1; clone_size: NA; cdr3_aa: CSARDHRDISGANVLTF; cdr3_nt: TGCAGTGCTAGAGATCACCGGGACATCTCTGGGGCCAACGTCCTGACTTTC
j_call: TRBJ2-7; d_call: NA; v_call: TRBV7-9; clone_size: NA; cdr3_aa: CASSFDTGAYEQYF; cdr3_nt: TGTGCCAGCAGCTTCGACACCGGGGCCTACGAGCAGTACTTC
j_call: TRBJ1-2; d_call: NA; v_call: TRBV5-1; clone_size: NA; cdr3_aa: CASSGDVGKVYGYTF; cdr3_nt: TGCGCCAGCAGCGGGGACGTAGGGAAAGTTTATGGCTACACCTTC
j_call: TRBJ1-1; d_call: NA; v_call: TRBV9; clone_size: NA; cdr3_aa: CASSVAGVLGTEAFF; cdr3_nt: TGTGCCAGCAGCGTAGCGGGGGTTTTGGGCACTGAAGCTTTCTTT
j_call: TRBJ1-5; d_call: TRBD1; v_call: TRBV30; clone_size: few; cdr3_aa: CAWEGQDNQPQHF; cdr3_nt: TGTGCCTGGGAGGGACAGGACAATCAGCCCCAGCATTTT
j_call: TRBJ1-1; d_call: NA; v_call: TRBV2; clone_size: many; cdr3_aa: CASSVNQDRNTEAFF; cdr3_nt: TGTGCCAGCAGTGTTAATCAAGACAGGAACACTGAAGCTTTCTTT
j_call: TRBJ1-5; d_call: TRBD1; v_call: TRBV3-1; clone_size: many; cdr3_aa: CASSQGTGGNQPQHF; cdr3_nt: TGCGCCAGCAGCCAAGGGACAGGGGGAAATCAGCCCCAGCATTTT
j_call: TRBJ2-6; d_call: NA; v_call: TRBV2; clone_size: NA; cdr3_aa: CASRDGTPSGANVLTF; cdr3_nt: TGTGCCAGCAGGGACGGGACACCCTCTGGGGCCAACGTCCTGACTTTC
j_call: TRBJ2-5; d_call: NA; v_call: TRBV20-1; clone_size: NA; cdr3_aa: CSARVPQETQYF; cdr3_nt: TGCAGTGCTAGAGTCCCCCAAGAGACCCAGTACTTC
j_call: TRBJ2-5; d_call: NA; v_call: TRBV19; clone_size: few; cdr3_aa: CASMSAGGRAQETQYF; cdr3_nt: TGTGCCAGTATGTCGGCTGGCGGCAGGGCCCAAGAGACCCAGTACTTC
j_call: TRBJ2-7; d_call: NA; v_call: TRBV19; clone_size: NA; cdr3_aa: CASSIRRDYEQYF; cdr3_nt: TGTGCCAGTAGTATAAGACGGGATTACGAGCAGTACTTC
j_call: TRBJ1-1; d_call: NA; v_call: TRBV29-1; clone_size: NA; cdr3_aa: CSVRAPAGEAFF; cdr3_nt: TGCAGCGTGCGGGCCCCGGCAGGTGAAGCTTTCTTT
j_call: TRBJ1-3; d_call: NA; v_call: TRBV3-1; clone_size: NA; cdr3_aa: CASTQSGNTIYF; cdr3_nt: TGTGCCAGCACCCAATCCGGAAACACCATATATTTT
j_call: TRBJ1-1; d_call: NA; v_call: TRBV10-2; clone_size: few; cdr3_aa: CASKHRVGNTEAFF; cdr3_nt: TGCGCCAGCAAGCACAGGGTGGGGAACACTGAAGCTTTCTTT
j_call: TRBJ1-6; d_call: TRBD1; v_call: TRBV5-1; clone_size: NA; cdr3_aa: CASSGSGGPNSPLHF; cdr3_nt: TGCGCCAGCAGCGGCTCAGGGGGGCCTAATTCACCCCTCCACTTT
j_call: TRBJ2-7; d_call: TRBD2; v_call: TRBV9; clone_size: once; cdr3_aa: CASSLRSSGSSYEQYF; cdr3_nt: TGTGCCAGCAGCCTCCGGTCTAGCGGGAGCTCCTACGAGCAGTACTTC
j_call: TRBJ1-5; d_call: NA; v_call: TRBV11-2; clone_size: NA; cdr3_aa: CASSAWSNQPQHF; cdr3_nt: TGTGCCAGCAGCGCTTGGAGCAATCAGCCCCAGCATTTT
j_call: TRBJ1-2; d_call: NA; v_call: TRBV28; clone_size: many; cdr3_aa: CASRRPDGYGYTF; cdr3_nt: TGTGCCAGCAGGCGCCCCGATGGGTATGGCTACACCTTC
j_call: TRBJ2-5; d_call: NA; v_call: TRBV15; clone_size: many; cdr3_aa: CATSIGTPGAYQETQYF; cdr3_nt: TGTGCCACCAGCATTGGGACTCCGGGGGCGTACCAAGAGACCCAGTACTTC
j_call: TRBJ1-6; d_call: TRBD1; v_call: TRBV6-2/TRBV6-3; clone_size: NA; cdr3_aa: CASSRSLGTGTLSYNSPLHF; cdr3_nt: TGTGCCAGCAGCCGGTCCTTGGGGACAGGGACCCTCTCCTATAATTCACCCCTCCACTTT